The clone carrying this TCR beta chain was observed a single time. Its specificity is not known. The sample originates from a study of T cell repertoires in cytomegalovirus infection. For the study at large: It was the public TCR beta signatures that indicated both CMV infection and matching HLA type.

The V and J ends lost 3 bases and 4 bases respectively, with 10 bases between them. This CDR3 has 13 amino acids. TCRdb reanalysed the reads using MiXCR and keeps one entry per CDR3 protein. The data contain 200,000 or so distinct CDR3 sequences, about 38% of them singletons. Study-level results: Clonotype analysis showed dominance of the ex vivo response by HLA-C-restricted CMV-specific TCR beta clonotypes. Summed frequency of shared TCR beta families picked out CMV carriers who also had the relevant HLA.

The rearrangement joins TRBV12-3 or TRBV12-4 to TRBJ2-7; a possible D gene is TRBD2 (6 bases). This sample comprised CD8+ T cells from cultured PBMCs, obtained from culture after CMV antigen stimulation. The clonotype was recovered from a human donor in good health (CMV status not recorded). Some clones in this sample may be carry-over from other donors' samples. This chain's CDR3 is CASSLPDYYEQYF. CDR3 nucleotide sequence: TGTGCCAGCAGTTTGCCGGACTATTACGAGCAGTACTTC.